This TCR beta chain was obtained from a study of cytotoxic CD8 clonotypes in ibrutinib-treated CLL. Looking at the study overall: In all, about a dozen patients were relapsed/refractory, some 14 were treatment-naive and 17 to 18 were IGHV unmutated.

Findings of the study overall: The public clonotypes identified were infrequent and showed contraction or stability on treatment.

With respect to this clone: Its target is not known.

Sequencing used immunoSEQ multiplex PCR; TCRdb keeps in-frame clones, though not all of them. Of more than 110,000 clones in the sample, 85% to 95% were seen once. Germline CDR1 is SGHRS and CDR2 is YFSETQ. CDR3 length: 15 amino acids. V was pared by 4 bases and J by 3 bases, with 8 bases of the junction left unmatched. This specimen consisted of PBMCs, obtained after 12 months of ibrutinib treatment. This chain uses TRBV5-1 with TRBJ2-3; 7 positions agree with TRBD2. This TCR derives from a human donor with chronic lymphocytic leukemia. The CDR3 DNA follows: TGCGCCAGCAGCGCCCAAGCGGGACTAACAGATACGCAGTATTTT. Translation: CASSAQAGLTDTQYF.